Reported below is one TCR beta chain. Its antigen is as yet unknown. Clones were sequenced by immunoSEQ multiplex PCR, and TCRdb holds only the in-frame ones, with some missing. The sample lists 45,000 to 60,000 clones, about nine tenths occurring once. This specimen belongs to a study of chemoradiotherapy in HPV16-positive cancers. Study information: Functional T-cell assays on two HPV16-positive patients' cells defined candidate HPV-specific clones and common TCR motifs.

Study-wide points: HPV-responsive T-cell expansion during chemoradiotherapy was linked to improved recurrence-free survival in HPV16-positive patients. Non-HPV-specific T cells did not expand in tumors during treatment, whereas candidate HPV-specific clones and E7-related motifs did.

The input for sequencing was blood, taken from a patient who underwent chemoradiotherapy. The clonotype originates from a human donor with HPV-associated anogenital cancer.

The CDR3 region is CASSLSGLIAKNIQYF. The CDR3 DNA reads TGTGCCAGCAGTTTATCAGGGCTCATAGCCAAAAACATTCAGTACTTC. The V and J genes are TRBV27 and TRBJ2-4, with no clear D. There are 16 residues in the CDR3. The germline gives CDR1 MNHEY, CDR2 SMNVEV (reference sequence). The V gene lost 0 bases and the J gene lost 0 bases, with 9 bases spanning the gap.